This T cell receptor beta chain stems from a study of T cells in Graves' hyperthyroidism and ophthalmopathy. From RNA transcripts, TCR beta CDR3 regions were amplified. An initial round of RT-PCR targeting the TCR CDR3 relied on the HTBI primer set. TCRdb itself ran the multiplex PCR reads through MiXCR, one entry per CDR3 protein. Of roughly 570,000 distinct CDR3 sequences detected, roughly 50% appear once; the ten largest clones hold 15% to 20%. Notes on the study in general: In simple terms, a model built on 13 V-J features told ophthalmopathy apart from stable hyperthyroidism. Most thyroid clonotypes with frequency above 0.001 were detected in blood. Ophthalmopathy was model-predicted a median around 6.1 months pre-onset.

In this sample, this clonotype turned up many times. The antigen remains undetermined. V lost 1 base and J lost 10, with 8 bases in between. The CDR3 is 13 amino acids. The study based diagnoses on clinical symptoms, serum thyroxine and TRAb, thyroid ultrasound and orbital computed tomography. The clonotype was recovered from an adult woman with Graves' disease, either hyperthyroidism or ophthalmopathy (not recorded which). The chain carries TRBV12-3 or TRBV12-4 and TRBJ1-6; D unresolved. The sequenced sample was peripheral blood or thyroid tissue (not recorded which). CDR3 residues: CASSLGAVSPLHF. Written as DNA, the CDR3 is TGTGCCAGCAGTTTAGGAGCGGTGTCACCCCTCCACTTT.